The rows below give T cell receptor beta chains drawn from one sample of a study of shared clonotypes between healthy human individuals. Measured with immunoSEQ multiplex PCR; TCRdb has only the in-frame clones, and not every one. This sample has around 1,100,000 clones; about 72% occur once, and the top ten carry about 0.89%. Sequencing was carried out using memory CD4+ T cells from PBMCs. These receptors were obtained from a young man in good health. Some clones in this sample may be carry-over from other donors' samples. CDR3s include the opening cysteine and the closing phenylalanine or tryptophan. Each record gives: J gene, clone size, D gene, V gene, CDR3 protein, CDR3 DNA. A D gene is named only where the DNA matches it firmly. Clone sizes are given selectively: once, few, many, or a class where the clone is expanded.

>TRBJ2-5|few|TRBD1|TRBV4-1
CASSQAVTGVQETQYF
TGCGCCAGCAGCCAAGCGGTGACAGGGGTCCAAGAGACCCAGTACTTC
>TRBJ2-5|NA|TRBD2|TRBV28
CASSRGGRETQYF
TGTGCCAGCTCGCGGGGGGGCCGGGAGACCCAGTACTTC
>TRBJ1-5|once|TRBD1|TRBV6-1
CASSEVRGGQGVYQPQHF
TGTGCCAGCAGTGAAGTTAGGGGAGGACAGGGAGTTTATCAGCCCCAGCATTTT
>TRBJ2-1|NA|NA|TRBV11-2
CASSSFTPGHRSEQFF
TGTGCCAGCAGCTCATTTACACCGGGACATCGGTCGGAGCAGTTCTTC
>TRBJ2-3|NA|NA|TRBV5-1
CASSSLGATDTQYF
TGCGCCAGCAGCTCGTTGGGGGCCACAGATACGCAGTATTTT
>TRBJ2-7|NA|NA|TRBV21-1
CASSQFNNRGGEQYF
TGTGCCAGCAGCCAATTCAACAACAGGGGTGGCGAGCAGTACTTC
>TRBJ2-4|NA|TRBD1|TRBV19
CASSIGGGPNIQYF
TGTGCCAGTAGTATAGGAGGGGGCCCGAACATTCAGTACTTC
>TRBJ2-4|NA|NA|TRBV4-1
CASSQDSIGREWKNIQYF
TGCGCCAGCAGCCAAGATTCGATTGGTCGGGAGTGGAAAAACATTCAGTACTTC
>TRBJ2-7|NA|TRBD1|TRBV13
CASSTRQGATSSYEQYF
TGTGCCAGCAGCACCCGACAGGGGGCTACTTCCTCCTACGAGCAGTACTTC
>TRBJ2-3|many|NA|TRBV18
CASSPGASGDTQYF
TGTGCCAGCTCACCTGGAGCGAGTGGGGATACGCAGTATTTT
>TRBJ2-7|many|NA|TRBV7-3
CASSLFGIGSYEQYF
TGTGCCAGCAGCTTATTTGGGATTGGCTCCTACGAGCAGTACTTC
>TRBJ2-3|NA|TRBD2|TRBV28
CASAYGGLATSTDTQYF
TGTGCCAGCGCATACGGCGGACTAGCAACTTCGACAGATACGCAGTATTTT
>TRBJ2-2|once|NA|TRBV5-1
CASSLAGREDGELFF
TGCGCCAGCAGCTTGGCTGGCAGGGAGGACGGGGAGCTGTTTTTT
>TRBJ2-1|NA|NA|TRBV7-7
CASSFRAGASNEQFF
TGTGCCAGCAGCTTCCGGGCGGGCGCTAGCAATGAGCAGTTCTTC
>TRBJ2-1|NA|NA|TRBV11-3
CASSSAVHEQFF
TGTGCCAGCAGCTCCGCTGTCCATGAGCAGTTCTTC
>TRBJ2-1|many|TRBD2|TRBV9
CASSVGPGGPVEQFF
TGTGCCAGCAGCGTAGGGCCGGGAGGGCCCGTTGAGCAGTTCTTC
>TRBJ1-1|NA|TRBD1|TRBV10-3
CAIKRTGGLDTEAFF
TGTGCCATCAAGCGGACAGGGGGTCTGGACACTGAAGCTTTCTTT
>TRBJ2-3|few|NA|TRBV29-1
CSVAGHLTDTQYF
TGCAGCGTTGCCGGTCACCTCACAGATACGCAGTATTTT
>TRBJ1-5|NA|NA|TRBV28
CASSLAGGGNQPQHF
TGTGCCAGCAGTTTAGCGGGGGGGGGAAATCAGCCCCAGCATTTT
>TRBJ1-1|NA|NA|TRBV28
CASSSPRTSFGTEAFF
TGTGCCAGCAGTTCCCCACGGACATCGTTTGGCACTGAAGCTTTCTTT
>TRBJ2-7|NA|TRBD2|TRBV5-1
CASSLLAGEIGDEQYF
TGCGCCAGCAGCTTACTAGCGGGAGAAATCGGCGACGAGCAGTACTTC
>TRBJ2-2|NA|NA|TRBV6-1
CASSEVRAGGRTGELFF
TGTGCCAGCAGTGAAGTTCGGGCCGGGGGCAGGACCGGGGAGCTGTTTTTT
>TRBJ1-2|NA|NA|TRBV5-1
CASSLEGERLYTF
TGCGCCAGCAGCTTGGAGGGGGAGCGACTCTACACCTTC
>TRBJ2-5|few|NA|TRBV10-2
CASHPSTGWTQYF
TGCGCCAGTCATCCCTCTACGGGGTGGACCCAGTACTTC
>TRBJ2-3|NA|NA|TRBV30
CAWSRPRTDTQYF
TGTGCCTGGAGTCGGCCCCGCACAGATACGCAGTATTTT
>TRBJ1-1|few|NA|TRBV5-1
CASNTGTGTEAFF
TGCGCCAGCAACACAGGGACGGGCACTGAAGCTTTCTTT
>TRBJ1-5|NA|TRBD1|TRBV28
CASSLTSTGRKGQPQHF
TGTGCCAGCAGTTTGACATCGACAGGGAGGAAAGGACAGCCCCAGCATTTT
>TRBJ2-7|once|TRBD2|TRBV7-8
CASSLGAGASYEQYF
TGTGCCAGCAGCTTAGGAGCGGGGGCGTCCTACGAGCAGTACTTC
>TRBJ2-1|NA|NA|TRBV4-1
CASSQDMRVSYNEQFF
TGCGCCAGCAGCCAAGATATGCGGGTATCCTACAATGAGCAGTTCTTC
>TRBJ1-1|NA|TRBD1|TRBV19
CASSIRQGRTEAFF
TGTGCCAGTAGTATTAGACAGGGGCGGACTGAAGCTTTCTTT
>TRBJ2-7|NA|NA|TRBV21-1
CASSQPGRKEQYF
TGTGCCAGCAGCCAGCCGGGCAGAAAGGAGCAGTACTTC
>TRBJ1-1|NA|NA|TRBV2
CASSLLGQTEAFF
TGTGCCAGCAGTTTGTTGGGGCAGACTGAAGCTTTCTTT
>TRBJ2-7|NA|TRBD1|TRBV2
CASSGGRGCEQYF
TGTGCCAGCAGTGGTGGCAGGGGGTGCGAGCAGTACTTC
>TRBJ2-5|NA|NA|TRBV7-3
CASSLVGEGGTQYF
TGTGCCAGCAGCTTAGTAGGAGAAGGAGGGACCCAGTACTTC
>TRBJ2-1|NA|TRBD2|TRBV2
CASSEGTSEVNEQFF
TGTGCCAGCAGTGAAGGGACTAGCGAGGTCAATGAGCAGTTCTTC
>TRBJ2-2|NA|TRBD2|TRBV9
CASSAGDESGELLF
TGTGCCAGCAGCGCGGGTGACGAAAGCGGGGAGCTGCTTTTT
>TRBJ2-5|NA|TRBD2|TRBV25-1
CASSASGSVATQYF
TGTGCCAGCAGCGCTAGCGGGAGCGTGGCGACCCAGTACTTC
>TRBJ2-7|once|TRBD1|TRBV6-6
CASTQGAEQYF
TGTGCCAGCACCCAGGGGGCCGAGCAGTACTTC
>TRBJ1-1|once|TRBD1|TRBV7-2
CASRSHRGRGNTEAFF
TGTGCCAGCAGGTCTCACAGGGGGCGAGGTAACACTGAAGCTTTCTTT
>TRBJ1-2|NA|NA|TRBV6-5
CASMATGVESGYTF
TGTGCCAGCATGGCGACGGGGGTTGAATCGGGCTACACCTTC
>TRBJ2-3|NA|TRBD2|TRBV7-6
CASSPLTSGTSTDTQYF
TGTGCCAGCAGCCCACTGACTAGCGGAACTAGCACAGATACGCAGTATTTT
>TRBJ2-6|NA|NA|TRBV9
CASSVGRVSGANVLTF
TGTGCCAGCAGCGTAGGTAGGGTTTCTGGGGCCAACGTCCTGACTTTC
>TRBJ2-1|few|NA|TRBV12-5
CASSKGRDNEQFF
TGTGCTAGTTCAAAGGGGCGGGACAATGAGCAGTTCTTC
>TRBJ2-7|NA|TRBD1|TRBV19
CASSIGTGLDQYF
TGTGCCAGTAGTATTGGGACAGGGTTAGACCAGTACTTC
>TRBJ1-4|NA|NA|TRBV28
CASSLGGSIEKLFF
TGTGCCAGCAGTTTAGGCGGAAGTATTGAAAAACTGTTTTTT
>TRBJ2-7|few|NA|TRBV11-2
CASSFPRGTYEQYF
TGTGCCAGCAGCTTCCCCCGGGGGACATACGAGCAGTACTTC
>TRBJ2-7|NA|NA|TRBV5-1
CASSRIGGSYEQYF
TGCGCCAGCAGCCGGATTGGGGGCTCCTACGAGCAGTACTTC
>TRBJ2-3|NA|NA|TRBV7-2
CASSFGQPADTQYF
TGTGCCAGCAGCTTCGGACAGCCCGCAGATACGCAGTATTTT
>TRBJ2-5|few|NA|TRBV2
CASSEAQGVTQYF
TGTGCCAGCAGTGAAGCGCAGGGAGTGACCCAGTACTTC
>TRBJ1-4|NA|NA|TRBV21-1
CASSLKWRTERGRTNEKLFF
TGTGCCAGCAGCCTAAAGTGGAGGACAGAGAGAGGTAGAACTAATGAAAAACTGTTTTTT
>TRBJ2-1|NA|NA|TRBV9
CASSPNGHTYNEQFF
TGTGCCAGCAGCCCGAACGGGCATACCTACAATGAGCAGTTCTTC